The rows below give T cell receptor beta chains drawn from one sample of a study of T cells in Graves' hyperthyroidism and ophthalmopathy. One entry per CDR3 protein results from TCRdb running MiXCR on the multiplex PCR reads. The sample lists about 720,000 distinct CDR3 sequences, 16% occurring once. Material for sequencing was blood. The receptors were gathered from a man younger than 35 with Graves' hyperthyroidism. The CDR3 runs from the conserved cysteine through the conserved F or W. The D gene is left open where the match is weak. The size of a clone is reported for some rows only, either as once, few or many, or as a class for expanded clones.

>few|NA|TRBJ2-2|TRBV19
TGTGCCAGTAGTAGCGGACGGGGCCGGGGGGAGCTGTTTTTT
CASSSGRGRGELFF
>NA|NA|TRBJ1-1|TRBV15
TGTGCCACCAGGGACGGATTGAACACTGAAGCTTTCTTT
CATRDGLNTEAFF
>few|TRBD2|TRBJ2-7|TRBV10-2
TGCGCCAGCAGTGGGGCGGGAGGGCCCCAGCAGTACTTC
CASSGAGGPQQYF
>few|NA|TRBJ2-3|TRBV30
TGTGCCTGGAGGGGCCCCACAGATACGCAGTATTTT
CAWRGPTDTQYF
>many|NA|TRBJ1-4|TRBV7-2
TGTGCCAGCAGCTTATACAACAATGAAAAACTGTTTTTT
CASSLYNNEKLFF
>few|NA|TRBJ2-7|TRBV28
TGTGCCAGCAGTTTTGCGGGACCCAAAACCTACGAGCAGTACTTC
CASSFAGPKTYEQYF
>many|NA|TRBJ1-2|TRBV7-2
TGTGCCAGCAGCGATAATCAAGGCTACACCTTC
CASSDNQGYTF
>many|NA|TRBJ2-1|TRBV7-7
TGTGCCAGCAGCTGGGCTGAGGAGCCCTACAATGAGCAGTTCTTC
CASSWAEEPYNEQFF
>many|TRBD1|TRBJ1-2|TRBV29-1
TGCAGCGCTCGACACCGGGACAGTTATGGCTACACCTTC
CSARHRDSYGYTF
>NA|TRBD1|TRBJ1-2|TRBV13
TGTGCCAGCAGCTCGACTGGGACAGCAGACAGTTATGGCTACACCTTC
CASSSTGTADSYGYTF
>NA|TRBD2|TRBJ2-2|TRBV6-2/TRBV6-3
TGTGCCAGCAGTTACATGGGAGGGCCTAAAACCGGGGAGCTGTTTTTT
CASSYMGGPKTGELFF
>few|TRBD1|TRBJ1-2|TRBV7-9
TGTGCCAGCAGCGCTCCCGGGACAGGGACTATCGTCTACACCTTC
CASSAPGTGTIVYTF
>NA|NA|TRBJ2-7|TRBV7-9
TGTGCCAGCAGCTCCGGGACTTCCAACGGGTACGAGCAGTACTTC
CASSSGTSNGYEQYF
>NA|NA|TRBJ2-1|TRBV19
TGTGCCAGTAGTGTCTCGGCGACTAGTCAACAGTTCTTC
CASSVSATSQQFF
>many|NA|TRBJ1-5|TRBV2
TGTGCCAGCACCTACGCCATTCCTTCGCCCCAGCATTTT
CASTYAIPSPQHF
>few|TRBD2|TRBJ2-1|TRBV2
TGTGCCAGCAGTGAAGGTAGCGGGAGTTACAATGAGCAGTTCTTC
CASSEGSGSYNEQFF
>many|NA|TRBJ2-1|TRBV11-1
TGTGCCAGCAGCGGGACGGGGGACTTCGATGAGCAGTTCTTC
CASSGTGDFDEQFF
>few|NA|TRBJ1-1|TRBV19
TGTGCCAGTAGTGATGTTAGTCACACTGAAGCTTTCTTT
CASSDVSHTEAFF
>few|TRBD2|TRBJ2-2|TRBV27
TGTGCCAGCAGTTCTCCCGCGGGAGTGAACACCGGGGAGCTGTTTTTT
CASSSPAGVNTGELFF
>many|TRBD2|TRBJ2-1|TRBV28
TGTGCCAGCGGACCCGGGACTACCGAAAATGAGCAGTTCTTC
CASGPGTTENEQFF
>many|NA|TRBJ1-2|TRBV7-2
TGTGCCAGCATCCAACAGGGATCTAACTATGGCTACACCTTC
CASIQQGSNYGYTF
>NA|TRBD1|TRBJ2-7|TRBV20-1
TGCAGTGCGATACAGGGGGTTTTTTCCTACGAGCAGTACTTC
CSAIQGVFSYEQYF
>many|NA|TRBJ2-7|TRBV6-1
TGTGCCAGCAGTTTGCGCCCAGACCGCCCCTACGAGCAGTACTTC
CASSLRPDRPYEQYF
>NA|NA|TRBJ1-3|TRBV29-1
TGCAGCGTTGAAGTGTCTGGGGCTGGAAACACCATATATTTT
CSVEVSGAGNTIYF
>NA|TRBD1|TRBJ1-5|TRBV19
TGTGCCAGTAGCCTTCTGAGACAGGGGGCGAGGTATAGCAATCAGCCCCAGCATTTT
CASSLLRQGARYSNQPQHF
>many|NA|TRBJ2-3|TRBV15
TGTGCCACCAGGCGAGCGGAGGTGAGCACAGATACGCAGTATTTT
CATRRAEVSTDTQYF
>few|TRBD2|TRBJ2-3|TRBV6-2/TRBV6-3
TGTGCCAGCAGGCGACTAGCGGGAGCCCTTCCTACGCAGTATTTT
CASRRLAGALPTQYF
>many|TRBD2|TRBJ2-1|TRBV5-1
TGCGCCAGCAGCACTAGCGGGAGATACGGTGAGCAGTTCTTC
CASSTSGRYGEQFF